A single sample gave rise to the 3 T cell receptor beta chains below, sequenced in a study of vaccination and CD4 T cells after COVID-19. Sample treatment: approximately 9-day PBMC culture with coronavirus spike peptide pools or control peptides (ViraFEST assay). These receptors' antigens are unknown. With the Oncomine TCR Beta short-read assay, DNA from cultured CD4+ T cells was sequenced. MiXCR, run by TCRdb on the PCR reads, gives a single entry per CDR3 protein. Counted here are some 20,000 distinct CDR3 sequences, 43% occurring once; the ten biggest clones make up 2.5% to 3.5%. Sequenced material: CD4+ T cells from blood, cultured in vitro, taken after SARS-CoV-2 vaccination. The receptors come from a human donor who had recovered from COVID-19.

The V gene is TRBV6-5, the J gene TRBJ2-1, with D perhaps matching TRBD1 (5 bases). Germline values: CDR1 MNHEY, CDR2 SVGAGI. The length of the CDR3 is 15 residues. The V and J ends lost 3 bases and 5 bases respectively, with 14 bases between them. In nucleotides, the CDR3 is TGTGCCAGCAGTTATAGGCAGGGCAGGCACAATGAGCAGTTCTTC. As protein: CASSYRQGRHNEQFF.

A few counts support this clonotype. The genes are TRBV29-1 and TRBJ1-2; D ambiguous. Germline V lookup: CDR1 SQVTM, CDR2 ANQGSEA. This CDR3 has 13 residues. V lost 4 bases and J lost 0, with 9 bases in between. CDR3 region: CSVVWPANYGYTF. The DNA for the CDR3 is TGCAGCGTTGTATGGCCCGCTAACTATGGCTACACCTTC.

The V call is TRBV6-5, the J call TRBJ2-1; 7 positions agree with TRBD1. There are 14 residues in the CDR3. V shed 2 bases and J 2 bases; nucleotides not matched to a gene: 0. From germline, CDR1 is MNHEY and CDR2 SVGAGI. The CDR3: CASSYGTAYNEQFF. As DNA, the CDR3 is TGTGCCAGCAGTTACGGGACAGCCTACAATGAGCAGTTCTTC.